These 28 T cell receptor beta chains came from one sample sequenced in a study of cytomegalovirus exposure and HLA in healthy donors. Vbeta (60) and Jbeta (13) primers were used in the PCR. Libraries were prepared by immunoSEQ multiplex PCR; TCRdb keeps only in-frame clonotypes and omits some of them. The table lists about 90,000 clones, about 67% of them singletons. Specimen: PBMCs. The receptors were sampled from a woman between 18 and 29 years old in good health and CMV-seropositive.

The V call is TRBV15, the J call TRBJ2-5, with 9 bases aligning to TRBD2. The V gene end was trimmed by 1 base and the J gene end by 2 bases; junction bases not matched to a gene: 5. The CDR3 spans 16 residues. CDR1 and CDR2 (germline): LNHNV, YYDKDF (reference sequence). CDR3 sequence reads: CATSRVPAGGQETQYF. The CDR3 DNA is TGTGCCACCAGCAGAGTTCCAGCGGGGGGACAAGAGACCCAGTACTTC. Drawing the rest from reference TRBV15 and TRBJ2-5, the complete variable domain is DAMVIQNPRYQVTQFGKPVTLSCSQTLNHNVMYWYQQKSSQAPKLLFHYYDKDFNNEADTPDNFQSRRPNTSFCFLDIRSPGLGDTAMYLCATSRVPAGGQETQYFGPGTRLLVL.

DNA of the CDR3: TGTGCCAGCAGCCCGGGTATGAGCACCCAAGAGACCCAGTACTTC. It encodes CASSPGMSTQETQYF. The chain has TRBV6-5 and TRBJ2-5; D unresolved. The germline V gene has CDR1 MNHEY and CDR2 SVGAGI. Trimming left V 6 bases short and J 1 base short, with 15 bases between. CDR3 size: 15 residues.

The rearrangement links TRBV5-6 to TRBJ2-2; D is perhaps TRBD1 (6 bases). Trimming removed 4 bases at V and 3 bases at J, with 22 bases between. CDR3 size: 18 residues. Germline assignment: CDR1 SGHDT and CDR2 YYEEEE. The CDR3 nucleotides read TGTGCCAGCAGCCCCCTAACAACAGGGCGATCGTACACCGGGGAGCTGTTTTTT. This encodes CASSPLTTGRSYTGELFF.

J is TRBJ2-7 and V is TRBV10-3, with TRBD2 identical over 9 bases. V gave up 4 bases and J gave up 5 bases; unmatched junction bases: 12. Germline loops: CDR1 ENHRY, CDR2 SYGVKD. The CDR3 has 16 amino acids. The CDR3 DNA is TGTGCCATCAGTGCCCGCCCTAGCGGGGAAACCGACGAGCAGTACTTC. Its protein product is CAISARPSGETDEQYF.

The chain carries TRBV25-1 and TRBJ1-5; D is perhaps TRBD1 (5 bases). Trimming stripped 2 bases from V and 3 bases from J, with 8 bases between. Germline CDR1 and CDR2: MGHDK and SYGVNS. There are 14 residues in the CDR3. The CDR3 DNA reads TGTGCCAGCAGTGAACGACAGAACAATCAGCCCCAGCATTTT. It encodes CASSERQNNQPQHF.

The chain is built from TRBV5-4 and TRBJ2-3; D is undetermined. CDR3 length: 17 residues. CDR1 is SGHNT and CDR2 is YYREEE in the germline V gene (reference sequence). V lost 2 bases, J lost 0 bases, and 16 bases lay in between. The CDR3 region is CASSFTPLETSTDTQYF. The DNA of the CDR3 is TGTGCCAGCAGCTTTACACCCCTAGAAACCAGCACAGATACGCAGTATTTT. Combining the CDR3 with reference TRBV5-4 and TRBJ2-3 gives the whole variable domain ETGVTQSPTHLIKTRGQQVTLRCSSQSGHNTVSWYQQALGQGPQFIFQYYREEENGRGNFPPRFSGLQFPNYSSELNVNALELDDSALYLCASSFTPLETSTDTQYFGPGTRLTVL.

The rearrangement joins TRBV6-5 to TRBJ1-3; TRBD1 aligns across 8 bases. V dropped 10 bases and J dropped 4; count of bases not matched to a gene: 9. The CDR3 is 14 amino acids. Germline lookup yields CDR1 MNHEY and CDR2 SVGAGI. CDR3 loop: CATRDRGAGNTIYF. The DNA of the CDR3 is TGTGCCACCAGAGACAGGGGAGCCGGAAACACCATATATTTT.

The chain carries TRBV20-1 and TRBJ2-1; D call uncertain. The CDR3 spans 10 residues. V dropped 5 bases and J dropped 10 bases, with 9 bases sitting between them. Germline CDR1 reads DFQATT; CDR2 reads SNEGSKA (reference sequence). Written as DNA, the CDR3 is TGCAGTGCTCTGGCGGCGGAGCAGTTCTTC. The encoded protein is CSALAAEQFF.

This clone was seen once. The V gene is TRBV6-1, the J gene TRBJ2-7, with D possibly being TRBD2 (5 bases). The V and J ends lost 1 base and 6 bases respectively, with 16 bases between them. The CDR3 is made up of 15 amino acids. CDR1 is MNHNS, CDR2 SASEGT, per germline. This CDR3 is CASSEDGVAMAEQYF. Written as DNA, the CDR3 is TGTGCCAGCAGTGAAGATGGGGTAGCGATGGCCGAGCAGTACTTC.

This clone was observed a single time. The gene calls are TRBV9 and TRBJ2-3, with TRBD2 identical over 13 bases. Per germline, CDR1 SGDLS and CDR2 YYNGEE. CDR3 length equals 18 residues. V was pared by 2 bases and J by 1 base, with 7 bases of the junction left unmatched. The CDR3 reads CASSVAGLAGRGTDTQYF. CDR3 sequence (DNA): TGTGCCAGCAGCGTGGCGGGACTAGCGGGGAGGGGCACAGATACGCAGTATTTT.

This clone is a singleton in its sample. The chain combines TRBV5-1 with TRBJ1-1, with 12 bases lining up with TRBD1. This CDR3 has 20 residues. Germline CDR1 SGHRS, CDR2 YFSETQ. V shed 0 bases and J 1 base; nucleotides not matched to a gene: 13. For the CDR3, the DNA is TGCGCCAGCAGCTTGGGAGGGGGGGACAGGGGGCGCCGCGCGAACACTGAAGCTTTCTTT. As protein: CASSLGGGDRGRRANTEAFF.

J is TRBJ2-5 and V is TRBV9; 15 bases fit TRBD2. Trimming at V came to 3 bases and at J to 2 bases, leaving 5 bases not matched to a gene. The CDR3 is 17 amino acids. The germline V gene encodes CDR1 SGDLS and CDR2 YYNGEE. CDR3 protein: CASSGGLAGGSQETQYF. CDR3 nucleotide sequence: TGTGCCAGCAGCGGGGGACTAGCGGGAGGTTCACAAGAGACCCAGTACTTC.

This clone appeared a few times. The chain carries TRBV5-4 and TRBJ2-2; possible D gene TRBD2, 5 bases. Trimming removed 1 base at V and 4 bases at J, with 14 bases between. This CDR3 region has 16 residues. The germline V gene has CDR1 SGHNT and CDR2 YYREEE (reference sequence). The CDR3 spells CASSLSPVAGTGELFF. The CDR3 region has the DNA TGTGCCAGCAGCTTGTCCCCGGTGGCGGGCACCGGGGAGCTGTTTTTT.

V is TRBV19 and J is TRBJ1-5, with a possible D match to TRBD1 (5 bases). CDR3 length equals 17 residues. With 5 bases removed from V and 6 bases from J, the gap between germline ends came to 23 bases. Germline V gives CDR1 LNHDA, CDR2 SQIVND (reference sequence). This CDR3 is CASSGAATTPGRQPQHF. CDR3 DNA: TGTGCCAGTAGTGGGGCAGCTACAACACCAGGGCGTCAGCCCCAGCATTTT. Based on the CDR3 plus reference TRBV19 and TRBJ1-5, the full variable domain is DGGITQSPKYLFRKEGQNVTLSCEQNLNHDAMYWYRQDPGQGLRLIYYSQIVNDFQKGDIAEGYSVSREKKESFPLTVTSAQKNPTAFYLCASSGAATTPGRQPQHFGDGTRLSIL.

This clone occurred a few times. The CDR3 sequence is CASSFVRGIGGNTIYF. The CDR3 nucleotides read TGTGCCAGCAGCTTCGTCAGGGGGATAGGTGGAAACACCATATATTTT. The chain couples TRBV11-2 to TRBJ1-3; 7 bases fit TRBD1. There are 16 residues in the CDR3. V lost 3 bases and J lost 3; bases outside the gene matches: 8. CDR1 SGHAT and CDR2 FQNNGV come from the germline V gene.

The rearrangement joins TRBV5-1 to TRBJ2-7; 7 nucleotides agree with TRBD1. CDR1 is SGHRS, CDR2 YFSETQ, per germline. This CDR3 has 15 amino acids. After removal of 3 bases from V and 6 bases from J, the junction contained 12 bases not matched to a gene. The CDR3 DNA reads as TGCGCCAGCAGCTGGGCGACAGGGACGTCCGCCGAGCAGTACTTC. Translating it yields CASSWATGTSAEQYF.

This clone was detected only a few times. The genes are TRBV4-1 and TRBJ1-2; TRBD1 matches at 7 bases. CDR1 is MGHRA, CDR2 YSYEKL, per germline. CDR3 length: 14 amino acids. The junction had 6 bases not matched to a gene; V was cut back by 4 bases and J by 4 bases. This CDR3 reads CASSPQGLGYGYTF. The CDR3 DNA sequence: TGCGCCAGCAGCCCACAGGGGCTGGGCTATGGCTACACCTTC.

The gene calls are TRBV4-3 and TRBJ1-2; D possibly corresponds to TRBD1 (6 bases). Germline CDR1 reads LGHNA; CDR2 reads YSLEER. The CDR3 covers 15 residues. V shed 3 bases and J shed 5 bases, with 16 bases lying between them. The CDR3 region is CASSQANREGYGYTF. The CDR3 region has the DNA TGCGCCAGCAGCCAGGCCAACAGGGAAGGTTATGGCTACACCTTC.

The sample holds a few counts of this clone. The chain links TRBV27 to TRBJ2-7; 11 bases align to TRBD1. In germline, CDR1 is MNHEY, CDR2 SMNVEV (reference sequence). The V gene end was trimmed by 6 bases and the J gene end by 4 bases; junction bases not matched to a gene: 11. The length of the CDR3 is 16 residues. CDR3: CASSSPRTGGAYEQYF. The CDR3, as DNA: TGTGCCAGCAGCTCCCCCCGGACAGGGGGCGCGTACGAGCAGTACTTC.

The V call is TRBV29-1, the J call TRBJ1-4; D remains ambiguous. The CDR3 spans 14 residues. CDR1 SQVTM and CDR2 ANQGSEA come from the germline V gene. Trimming pared 4 bases from V and 2 bases from J, leaving 11 bases between. The CDR3 nucleotides are TGCAGCGTTGGTCCCGCGGGGACTAATGAAAAACTGTTTTTT. Its protein product is CSVGPAGTNEKLFF.

The chain couples TRBV7-2 to TRBJ2-7; 7 bases align to TRBD2. J gave up 3 bases and V 5 bases, and 13 bases lay outside the gene matches. Germline CDR1 and CDR2: SGHTA and FQGNSA. CDR3 length: 16 residues. DNA for the CDR3: TGTGCCAGCAGCCCGTTTTCCCAGCGGGAAGGCTACGAGCAGTACTTC. Protein sequence: CASSPFSQREGYEQYF.

The J gene is TRBJ1-6, the V gene TRBV5-4; D may be TRBD1 (5 bases). Germline lookup yields CDR1 SGHNT and CDR2 YYREEE (reference sequence). The CDR3 sequence is 14 residues long. Trimming pared 4 bases from V and 8 bases from J, leaving 13 bases between. This CDR3 is CASSLGLNHSPLHF. CDR3 sequence (DNA): TGTGCCAGCAGCCTGGGACTGAACCATTCACCCCTCCACTTT.

The V gene is TRBV19, the J gene TRBJ1-1, with TRBD1 identical over 8 bases. CDR1 is LNHDA, CDR2 SQIVND, per germline (reference sequence). This CDR3 comprises 15 residues. V lost 3 bases and J lost 10; bases outside the gene matches: 13. The CDR3 DNA reads TGTGCCAGTAGTATCGGACAGGGTTTAGTCCGCAGAGCTTTCTTT. Translated: CASSIGQGLVRRAFF.

This chain links TRBV19 with TRBJ2-6; 8 bases map to TRBD1. There are 21 residues in the CDR3. V lost 5 bases and J lost 1; bases outside the gene matches: 19. Germline CDR1 LNHDA, CDR2 SQIVND (reference sequence). This chain's CDR3 is CASSLSRGRRSALSGANVLTF. The CDR3 DNA is TGTGCCAGTAGTCTTAGCAGGGGGCGCCGGTCCGCCCTTTCTGGGGCCAACGTCCTGACTTTC.

This clone appeared a few times. The chain joins TRBV7-2 to TRBJ2-5; D perhaps matches TRBD1 (6 bases). Trimming took 5 bases from V and 4 from J, leaving 20 bases between them. The CDR3 is made up of 16 amino acids. Germline V CDR1 and CDR2: SGHTA, FQGNSA. CDR3: CASSQQSGAGRETQYF. The CDR3 coding sequence is TGTGCCAGCAGCCAACAATCAGGGGCAGGCCGAGAGACCCAGTACTTC.

The rearrangement uses TRBV4-1 and TRBJ2-7, with D possibly being TRBD2 (8 bases). V was clipped by 5 bases and J by 4 bases, with 15 bases between them. CDR1 is MGHRA, CDR2 YSYEKL, per germline. The CDR3 consists of 14 residues. The CDR3 region is CASSAGGQLYEQYF. The CDR3 nucleotides read TGCGCCAGCAGCGCGGGGGGACAGCTGTACGAGCAGTACTTC.

The chain employs TRBV7-2 and TRBJ2-5; 10 nucleotides align to TRBD2. The end of the DNA is better explained by TRBJ2-7, so the J call may be wrong. The CDR3 contains 15 residues. CDR1 is SGHTA, CDR2 FQGNSA, per germline. CDR3 coding DNA: TGTGCCAGCAGCGAAGCTAGCGGGAGACTCCTCGAGCAGTACTTC. Its translation is CASSEASGRLLEQYF.

The CDR3 DNA follows: TGTGCCAGCAGCTCAGCGGGCAGGGCCTCCTACGAGCAGTACTTC. Translation gives CASSSAGRASYEQYF. The chain is built from TRBV13 and TRBJ2-7; possibly TRBD2 for D (6 bases). The germline V gene encodes CDR1 PRHDT and CDR2 FYEKMQ (reference sequence). CDR3 length equals 15 residues. V was trimmed by 4 bases and J by 0 bases, leaving 13 bases between them.